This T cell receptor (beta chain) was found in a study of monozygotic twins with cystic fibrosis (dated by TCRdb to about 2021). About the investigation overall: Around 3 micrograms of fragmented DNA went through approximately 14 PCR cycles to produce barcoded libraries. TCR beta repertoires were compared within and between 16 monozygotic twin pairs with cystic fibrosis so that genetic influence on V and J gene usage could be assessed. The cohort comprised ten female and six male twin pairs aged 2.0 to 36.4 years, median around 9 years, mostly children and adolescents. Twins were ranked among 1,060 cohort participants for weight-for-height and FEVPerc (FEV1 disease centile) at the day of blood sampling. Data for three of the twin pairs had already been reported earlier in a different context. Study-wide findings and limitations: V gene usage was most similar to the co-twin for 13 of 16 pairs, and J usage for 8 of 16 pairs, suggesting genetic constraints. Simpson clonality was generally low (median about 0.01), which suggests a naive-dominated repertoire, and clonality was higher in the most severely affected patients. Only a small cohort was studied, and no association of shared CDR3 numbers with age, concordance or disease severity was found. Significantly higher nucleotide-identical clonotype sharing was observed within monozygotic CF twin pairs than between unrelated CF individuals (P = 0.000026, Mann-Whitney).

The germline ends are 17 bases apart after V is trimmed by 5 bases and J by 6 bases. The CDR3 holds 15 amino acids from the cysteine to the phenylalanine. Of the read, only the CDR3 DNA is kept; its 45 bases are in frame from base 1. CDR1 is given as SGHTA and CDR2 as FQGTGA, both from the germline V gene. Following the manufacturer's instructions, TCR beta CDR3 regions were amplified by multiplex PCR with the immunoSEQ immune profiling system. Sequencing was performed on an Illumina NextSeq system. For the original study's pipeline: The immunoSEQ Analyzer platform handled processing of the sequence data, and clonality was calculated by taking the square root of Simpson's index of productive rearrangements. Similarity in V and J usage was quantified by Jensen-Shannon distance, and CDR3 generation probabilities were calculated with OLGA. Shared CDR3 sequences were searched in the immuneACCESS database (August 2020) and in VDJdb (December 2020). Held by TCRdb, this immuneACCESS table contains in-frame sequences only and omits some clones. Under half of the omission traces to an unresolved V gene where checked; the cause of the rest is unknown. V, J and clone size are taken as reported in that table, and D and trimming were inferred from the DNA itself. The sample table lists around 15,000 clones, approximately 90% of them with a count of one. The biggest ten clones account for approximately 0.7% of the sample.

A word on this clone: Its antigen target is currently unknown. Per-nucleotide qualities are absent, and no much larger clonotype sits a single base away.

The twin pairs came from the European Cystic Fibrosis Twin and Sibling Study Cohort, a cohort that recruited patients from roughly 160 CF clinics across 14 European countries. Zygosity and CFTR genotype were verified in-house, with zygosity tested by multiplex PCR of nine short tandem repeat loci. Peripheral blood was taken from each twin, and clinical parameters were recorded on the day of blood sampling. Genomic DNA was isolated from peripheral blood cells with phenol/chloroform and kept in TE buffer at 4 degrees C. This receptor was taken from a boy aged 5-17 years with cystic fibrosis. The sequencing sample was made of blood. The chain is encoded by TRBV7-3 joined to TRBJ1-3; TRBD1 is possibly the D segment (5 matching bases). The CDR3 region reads CASSLDSFPENTIYF. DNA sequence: TGTGCCAGCAGCCTCGACAGCTTCCCCGAAAACACCATATATTTT.